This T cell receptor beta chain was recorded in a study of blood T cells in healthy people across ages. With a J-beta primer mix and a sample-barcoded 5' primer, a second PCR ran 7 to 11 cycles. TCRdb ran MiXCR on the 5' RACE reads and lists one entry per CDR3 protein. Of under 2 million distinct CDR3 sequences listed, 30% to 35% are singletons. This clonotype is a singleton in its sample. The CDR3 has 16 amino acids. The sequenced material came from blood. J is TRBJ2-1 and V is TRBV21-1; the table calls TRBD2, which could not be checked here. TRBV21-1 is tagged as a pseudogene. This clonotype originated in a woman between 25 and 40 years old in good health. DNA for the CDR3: TGTACTAGCAGCAGGACTAGCGGGAGGGCGGAGAATGAGCAGTTCTTC. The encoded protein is CTSSRTSGRAENEQFF.